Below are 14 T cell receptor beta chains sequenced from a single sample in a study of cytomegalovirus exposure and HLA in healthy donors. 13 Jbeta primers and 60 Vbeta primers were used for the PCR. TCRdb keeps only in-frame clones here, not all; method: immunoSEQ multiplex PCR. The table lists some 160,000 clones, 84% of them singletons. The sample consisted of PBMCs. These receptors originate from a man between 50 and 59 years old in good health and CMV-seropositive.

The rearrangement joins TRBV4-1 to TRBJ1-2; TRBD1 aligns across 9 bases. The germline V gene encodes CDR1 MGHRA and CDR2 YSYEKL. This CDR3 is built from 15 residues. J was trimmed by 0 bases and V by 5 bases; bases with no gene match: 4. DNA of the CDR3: TGCGCCAGCAGCGGCCGGGACAGGGCTAACTATGGCTACACCTTC. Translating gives CASSGRDRANYGYTF.

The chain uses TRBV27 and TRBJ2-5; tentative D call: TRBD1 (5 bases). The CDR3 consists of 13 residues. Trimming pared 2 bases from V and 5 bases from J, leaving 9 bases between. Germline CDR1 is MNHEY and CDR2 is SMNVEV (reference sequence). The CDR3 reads CASSLQGGETQYF. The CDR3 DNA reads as TGTGCCAGCAGTTTACAGGGTGGGGAGACCCAGTACTTC.

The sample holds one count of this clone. The CDR3: CASNAGQGLGVNQPQHF. Here the CDR3 DNA reads TGTGCCAGCAACGCGGGACAGGGGTTAGGGGTCAATCAGCCCCAGCATTTT. This chain connects TRBV5-8 to TRBJ1-5; 10 bases line up with TRBD1. CDR1 and CDR2 (germline): SGHTS, YDEGEE. J lost 3 bases, V lost 6 bases, and 12 bases had no gene match. The length of the CDR3 is 17 residues.

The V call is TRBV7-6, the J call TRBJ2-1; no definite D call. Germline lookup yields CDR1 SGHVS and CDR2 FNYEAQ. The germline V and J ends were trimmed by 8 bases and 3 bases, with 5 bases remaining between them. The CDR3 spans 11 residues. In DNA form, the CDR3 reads TGTGCCAGCCCGGGCTACAATGAGCAGTTCTTC. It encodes CASPGYNEQFF.

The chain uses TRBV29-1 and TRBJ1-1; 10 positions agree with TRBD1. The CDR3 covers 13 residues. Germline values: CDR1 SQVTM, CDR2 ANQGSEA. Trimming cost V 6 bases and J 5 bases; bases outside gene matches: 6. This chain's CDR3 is CSVTDRGKTEAFF. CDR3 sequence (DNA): TGCAGCGTAACGGACAGGGGGAAAACTGAAGCTTTCTTT.

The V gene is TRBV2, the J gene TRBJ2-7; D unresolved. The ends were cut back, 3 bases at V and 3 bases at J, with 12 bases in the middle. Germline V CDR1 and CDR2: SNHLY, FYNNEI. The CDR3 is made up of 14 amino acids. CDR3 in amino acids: CASSEGDMDYEQYV. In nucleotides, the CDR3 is TGTGCCAGCAGTGAGGGCGATATGGACTACGAGCAGTACGTC.

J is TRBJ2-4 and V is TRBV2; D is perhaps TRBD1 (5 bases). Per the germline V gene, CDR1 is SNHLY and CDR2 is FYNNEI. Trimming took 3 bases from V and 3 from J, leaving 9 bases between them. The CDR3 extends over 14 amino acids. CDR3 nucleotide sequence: TGTGCCAGCAGTGAGCAGGGCTTCAAAAACATTCAGTACTTC. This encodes CASSEQGFKNIQYF.

The CDR3 DNA is TGTGCGAGTTCTCGGGGGGGACAGGGCAACGAGCAGTACTTC. Residues: CASSRGGQGNEQYF. The chain couples TRBV19 to TRBJ2-7, with a weak D call TRBD1 (9 bases). CDR3 length: 14 residues. Germline-derived CDR1 and CDR2 are LNHDA and SQIVND (reference sequence).

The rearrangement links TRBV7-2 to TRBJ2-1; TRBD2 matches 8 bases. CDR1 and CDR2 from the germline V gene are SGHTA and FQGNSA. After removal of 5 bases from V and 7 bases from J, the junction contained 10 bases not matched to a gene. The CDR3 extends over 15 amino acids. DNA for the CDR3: TGTGCCAGCAGCCGAACGGCTAGCGGGCCTAATGAGCAGTTCTTC. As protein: CASSRTASGPNEQFF.

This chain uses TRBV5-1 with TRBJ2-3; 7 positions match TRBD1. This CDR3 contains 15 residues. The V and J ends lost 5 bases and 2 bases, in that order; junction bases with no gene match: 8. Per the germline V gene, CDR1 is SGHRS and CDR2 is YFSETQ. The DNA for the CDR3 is TGCGCCAGCAGTTACGGACAGGACTTCACAGATACGCAGTATTTT. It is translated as CASSYGQDFTDTQYF.

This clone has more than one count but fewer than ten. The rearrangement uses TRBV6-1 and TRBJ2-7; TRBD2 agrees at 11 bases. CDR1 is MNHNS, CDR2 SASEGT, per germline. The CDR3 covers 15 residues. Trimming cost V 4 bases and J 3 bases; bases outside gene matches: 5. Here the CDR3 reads CASSVGLAGGYEQYV. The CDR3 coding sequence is TGTGCCAGCAGTGTAGGGCTAGCGGGAGGCTACGAGCAGTACGTC.

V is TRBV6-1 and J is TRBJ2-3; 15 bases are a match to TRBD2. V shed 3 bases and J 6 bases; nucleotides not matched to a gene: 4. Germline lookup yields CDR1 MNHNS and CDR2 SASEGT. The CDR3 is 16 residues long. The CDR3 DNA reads TGTGCCAGCAGTGAGGGACTAGCGGGGGGCGTGGATACGCAGTATTTT. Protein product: CASSEGLAGGVDTQYF.

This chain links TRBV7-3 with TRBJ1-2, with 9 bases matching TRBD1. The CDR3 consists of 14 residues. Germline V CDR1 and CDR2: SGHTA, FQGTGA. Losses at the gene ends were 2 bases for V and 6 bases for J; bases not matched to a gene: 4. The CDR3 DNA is TGTGCCAGCAGCTTAGACAGGGGGTATCATGGCTACACCTTC. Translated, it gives CASSLDRGYHGYTF.

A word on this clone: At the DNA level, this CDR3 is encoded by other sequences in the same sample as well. CDR3 coding DNA: TGTGCCAGCAGCTTAGACAGGGGGACTGAAGCTTTCTTT. Its protein product is CASSLDRGTEAFF. This sequence joins TRBV7-2 and TRBJ1-1; 8 positions agree with TRBD1. The CDR3 loop spans 13 amino acids. J was trimmed by 5 bases and V by 1 base; bases with no gene match: 0. CDR1 SGHTA and CDR2 FQGNSA come from the germline V gene.